These 29 T cell receptor beta chains share one sample of origin, sequenced in a study of cytomegalovirus exposure and HLA in healthy donors. This PCR relied on a set of 60 Vbeta primers and 13 Jbeta primers. Here immunoSEQ multiplex PCR was the method, and the copy in TCRdb shows in-frame clones only, minus some. The profile shows 150,000 to 200,000 clones, less than 90% of them singletons. Sequenced: PBMCs. These receptors came from a girl between 5 and 17 years old in good health and CMV-seropositive.

This chain joins TRBV4-2 and TRBJ2-1; D is unclear. V lost 7 bases to trimming and J lost 2 bases, with 18 bases between them. Germline CDR1 is LGHNA and CDR2 is YNFKEQ. This CDR3 spans 16 amino acids. The CDR3 nucleotides read TGTGCCAGCACCGTAACCCAGGAAAGACCCTACAATGAGCAGTTCTTC. It encodes CASTVTQERPYNEQFF.

The chain employs TRBV10-3 and TRBJ1-2; tentative D call: TRBD1 (6 bases). The V gene lost 4 bases and the J gene lost 4 bases, with 13 bases spanning the gap. This CDR3 spans 14 amino acids. Looked up from germline, CDR1 is ENHRY and CDR2 is SYGVKD. Written as DNA, the CDR3 is TGTGCCATCAGTGCAGAGGGGGTTTCCTATGGCTACACCTTC. This sequence encodes CAISAEGVSYGYTF.

The genes are TRBV5-1 and TRBJ2-1, with TRBD2 matching 9 bases. The CDR3 has 14 residues. From germline, CDR1 is SGHRS and CDR2 YFSETQ. V dropped 5 bases and J dropped 9; count of bases not matched to a gene: 9. As DNA, the CDR3 is TGCGCCAGCAGAACCTCCGGGACTAGCAGTGAGCAGTTCTTC. Its translation is CASRTSGTSSEQFF.

J is TRBJ2-7 and V is TRBV6-5, with D possibly matching TRBD2 (6 bases). The V and J ends lost 6 bases and 6 bases respectively, with 12 bases between them. The germline CDR1 and CDR2 sequences are MNHEY and SVGAGI. The CDR3 sequence is 12 residues long. CDR3: CASRRGLFEQYF. Here the CDR3 DNA reads TGTGCCAGCAGGCGAGGACTATTCGAGCAGTACTTC.

The sample holds a few counts of this clone. This chain connects TRBV4-2 to TRBJ1-1, with D perhaps matching TRBD1 (6 bases). There are 15 residues in the CDR3. Germline lookup yields CDR1 LGHNA and CDR2 YNFKEQ. Trimming pared 2 bases from V and 4 bases from J, leaving 14 bases between. CDR3 sequence reads: CASSQWRGGTTEAFF. The DNA of the CDR3 is TGTGCCAGCAGCCAATGGCGCGGGGGCACCACTGAAGCTTTCTTT.

The J gene is TRBJ2-3, the V gene TRBV6-5; 8 bases match TRBD2. The CDR3 is 14 residues long. The V gene end was trimmed by 5 bases and the J gene end by 3 bases; junction bases not matched to a gene: 4. CDR1 is MNHEY, CDR2 SVGAGI, per germline. The DNA of the CDR3 is TGTGCCAGCAGTGAAAGCGGGAGAACAGATACGCAGTATTTT. It translates to CASSESGRTDTQYF.

This clone was seen once. CDR3 sequence (DNA): TGTGCTAGTGGTCAGGGGAACACTGAAGCTTTCTTT. Protein sequence: CASGQGNTEAFF. The rearrangement joins TRBV12-5 to TRBJ1-1, with D possibly being TRBD1 (5 bases). This CDR3 has 12 amino acids. V lost 5 bases to trimming and J lost 1 base, with 5 bases between them. Germline values: CDR1 LGHNT, CDR2 FRNRAP.

This chain joins TRBV6-1 and TRBJ1-1, with unresolved D. Germline V gene lookup returns CDR1 MNHNS and CDR2 SASEGT. The V gene lost 5 bases and the J gene lost 0 bases, with 7 bases spanning the gap. The CDR3 loop spans 13 amino acids. The CDR3 sequence: CASSSGLNTEAFF. CDR3 in DNA: TGTGCCAGCAGTAGCGGATTGAACACTGAAGCTTTCTTT.

This clone was seen a single time. This rearrangement joins TRBV6-1 to TRBJ2-7; 14 bases fit TRBD2. CDR3 length equals 15 residues. Germline V CDR1 and CDR2: MNHNS, SASEGT. Unmatched junction bases numbered 6, after V lost 4 bases and J lost 7 bases. CDR3 residues: CASSVRLAGGKEQYF. As DNA, the CDR3 is TGTGCCAGCAGTGTAAGACTAGCGGGAGGGAAAGAGCAGTACTTC.

The chain employs TRBV27 and TRBJ2-7; possibly TRBD2 for D (5 bases). V was pared by 6 bases and J by 3 bases, with 15 bases between. The CDR3 is 14 amino acids. The germline gives CDR1 MNHEY, CDR2 SMNVEV (reference sequence). The CDR3 region has the DNA TGTGCCAGCAGCCCCTCGGGAAAGGACTACGAGCAGTACTTC. Amino acid sequence: CASSPSGKDYEQYF.

This chain links TRBV12-5 with TRBJ2-6; 8 nucleotides match TRBD1. J gave up 2 bases and V 1 base, and 4 bases lay outside the gene matches. The CDR3 has 17 residues. Germline V gives CDR1 LGHNT, CDR2 FRNRAP. CDR3 DNA sequence: TGTGCTAGTGGTTTGGCCCCGACAGGGGCTGGGGCCAACGTCCTGACTTTC. It codes for CASGLAPTGAGANVLTF.

The V gene is TRBV11-2, the J gene TRBJ2-5, with 8 bases lining up with TRBD2. The germline V gene has CDR1 SGHAT and CDR2 FQNNGV. The CDR3 runs 14 residues. With 3 bases clipped from V and 5 bases from J, the junction kept 5 bases outside the gene matches. The CDR3 region has the DNA TGTGCCAGCAGCTTCTCTAGCGGGCCCGAGACCCAGTACTTC. It codes for CASSFSSGPETQYF.

The chain couples TRBV6-5 to TRBJ1-2; D perhaps matches TRBD1 (6 bases). V lost 5 bases and J 1 base, leaving 11 bases between the germline ends. Germline V gives CDR1 MNHEY, CDR2 SVGAGI. CDR3 length equals 14 residues. Written as DNA, the CDR3 is TGTGCCAGCAGTAACCTACAGGGTAACTATGGCTACACCTTC. This translates into CASSNLQGNYGYTF.

The chain links TRBV19 to TRBJ2-5; 8 bases align to TRBD2. CDR1 and CDR2 (germline): LNHDA, SQIVND (reference sequence). This CDR3 region has 15 residues. V dropped 4 bases and J dropped 3; count of bases not matched to a gene: 7. The CDR3 is CASSTISGGEETQYF. CDR3 nucleotides: TGTGCCAGTAGTACCATAAGCGGGGGTGAAGAGACCCAGTACTTC.

This clone was counted a few times. The chain combines TRBV6-6 with TRBJ2-7; possible D gene TRBD1, 5 bases. V lost 0 bases and J lost 2, with 8 bases in between. The CDR3 has 14 residues. The germline V gene encodes CDR1 MNHNY and CDR2 SVGAGI (reference sequence). The CDR3 here is CASSYSRRAYEQYF. The CDR3 nucleotides read TGTGCCAGCAGTTACTCGCGCAGGGCCTACGAGCAGTACTTC.

The chain carries TRBV7-8 and TRBJ1-2, with D maybe TRBD1 (6 bases). Germline values: CDR1 SGHVS, CDR2 FQNEAQ. Trimming left V 5 bases short and J 5 bases short, with 15 bases between. The CDR3 has 14 residues. The CDR3 DNA follows: TGTGCCAGCAGCGGACCGGGACAACGATATGGCTACACCTTC. Translating gives CASSGPGQRYGYTF.

J is TRBJ1-1 and V is TRBV2, with unresolved D. The ends were cut back, 6 bases at V and 3 bases at J, with 20 bases in the middle. Germline loops: CDR1 SNHLY, CDR2 FYNNEI. CDR3 size: 16 residues. CDR3 DNA: TGTGCCAGCAGCGCAACGGCGGGAATGGGGTACACTGAAGCTTTCTTT. This sequence encodes CASSATAGMGYTEAFF. The full variable domain, in which reference TRBV2 and TRBJ1-1 provide the parts outside the CDR3, is EPEVTQTPSHQVTQMGQEVILRCVPISNHLYFYWYRQILGQKVEFLVSFYNNEISEKSEIFDDQFSVERPDGSNFTLKIRSTKLEDSAMYFCASSATAGMGYTEAFFGQGTRLTVV.

The rearrangement links TRBV6-5 to TRBJ1-5, with D unresolved. Germline V gene data show CDR1 as MNHEY and CDR2 as SVGAGI. The length of the CDR3 is 14 residues. The V and J ends lost 0 bases and 7 bases respectively, with 10 bases between them. CDR3 coding DNA: TGTGCCAGCAGTTACTCTCCTGCGGGACAGCCCCAGCATTTT. Its translation is CASSYSPAGQPQHF.

The CDR3 sequence: CASSLEGSGWDGELFF. CDR3 sequence (DNA): TGTGCCAGCAGCTTAGAAGGTTCAGGGTGGGACGGGGAGCTGTTTTTT. The chain combines TRBV7-6 with TRBJ2-2; the D gene is possibly TRBD1 (5 bases). Germline CDR1 SGHVS, CDR2 FNYEAQ. Trimming cost V 1 base and J 7 bases, with 16 bases left between them. The CDR3 length is 16 residues.

The chain employs TRBV10-2 and TRBJ2-5; a weak D match, TRBD2 (5 bases). The germline V and J ends were trimmed by 6 bases and 9 bases, with 17 bases remaining between them. The CDR3 has 13 residues. Germline loops: CDR1 WSHSY, CDR2 SAAADI. The CDR3 DNA reads as TGCGCCAGCAGGGATTCGGACTGGACCTCCCAGTACTTC. This codes for CASRDSDWTSQYF.

The J gene is TRBJ1-1, the V gene TRBV7-2, with D possibly TRBD1 on 6 matching bases. Per germline, CDR1 SGHTA and CDR2 FQGNSA. V was trimmed by 5 bases and J by 7 bases, leaving 11 bases between them. The CDR3 consists of 12 residues. The CDR3 nucleotides read TGTGCCAGCAGCAGCGGACAGTTTGAAGCTTTCTTT. Encoded protein: CASSSGQFEAFF. The full variable domain, in which reference TRBV7-2 and TRBJ1-1 provide the parts outside the CDR3, is GAGVSQSPSNKVTEKGKDVELRCDPISGHTALYWYRQSLGQGLEFLIYFQGNSAPDKSGLPSDRFSAERTGGSVSTLTIQRTQQEDSAVYLCASSSGQFEAFFGQGTRLTVV.

This chain links TRBV11-2 with TRBJ2-7; D is possibly TRBD1 (7 bases). V was cut by 5 bases and J by 0 bases, with 14 bases left in between. Per germline, CDR1 SGHAT and CDR2 FQNNGV. This CDR3 comprises 15 residues. CDR3 region: CASSPLRGDSYEQYF. The CDR3, as DNA: TGTGCCAGCAGCCCCCTCAGGGGGGACTCCTACGAGCAGTACTTC.

This chain uses TRBV13 with TRBJ2-5; D is possibly TRBD2 (6 bases). Looked up from germline, CDR1 is PRHDT and CDR2 is FYEKMQ (reference sequence). The CDR3 has 14 amino acids. The ends were cut back, 5 bases at V and 5 bases at J, with 15 bases in the middle. The CDR3 loop is CASSGPPGVETQYF. The CDR3, as DNA: TGTGCCAGCAGCGGCCCCCCGGGGGTCGAGACCCAGTACTTC.

This clone was seen just once. The chain uses TRBV5-1 and TRBJ2-7; 9 bases fit TRBD1. With 5 bases clipped from V and 1 base from J, the junction kept 4 bases outside the gene matches. Germline V gives CDR1 SGHRS, CDR2 YFSETQ. The CDR3 contains 14 residues. CDR3 sequence: CASRPGTGSYEQYF. The CDR3 nucleotides read TGCGCCAGCAGGCCCGGGACAGGGTCCTACGAGCAGTACTTC.

This clone showed up just once. The V and J genes are TRBV27 and TRBJ2-2; TRBD1 matches at 7 bases. V shed 4 bases and J 7 bases; nucleotides not matched to a gene: 12. Looked up from germline, CDR1 is MNHEY and CDR2 is SMNVEV (reference sequence). The CDR3 runs 16 residues. In DNA, the CDR3 is TGTGCCAGCAGTTATACAGGGGAAAGGAATTTCGGGGAGCTGTTTTTT. It yields the protein CASSYTGERNFGELFF.

The rearrangement joins TRBV15 to TRBJ2-7, with D tentatively TRBD2 (6 bases). The CDR3 extends over 16 amino acids. Trimming took 3 bases from V and 1 from J, leaving 16 bases between them. Germline V gene sequence: CDR1 LNHNV, CDR2 YYDKDF (reference sequence). CDR3 in amino acids: CATSSAGGAGSYEQYF. DNA for the CDR3: TGTGCCACCAGCAGCGCCGGGGGAGCGGGTTCCTACGAGCAGTACTTC.

The gene calls are TRBV29-1 and TRBJ2-1, with 7 bases that match TRBD2. Trimming took 5 bases from V and 8 from J; bases not matched to a gene: 30. The CDR3 length is 20 residues. Germline loops: CDR1 SQVTM, CDR2 ANQGSEA. The CDR3 is CSVKPPHGRESSVLRDEQFF. Here the CDR3 DNA reads TGCAGCGTTAAACCCCCCCATGGGCGGGAGAGTTCAGTGTTACGGGATGAGCAGTTCTTC.

The chain links TRBV5-1 to TRBJ1-2, with TRBD1 identical over 8 bases. The germline gives CDR1 SGHRS, CDR2 YFSETQ. The CDR3 is made up of 16 amino acids. The trim removed 4 bases at V and 4 bases at J, leaving 12 bases unmatched. CDR3 in DNA: TGCGCCAGCAGCAACCTCCGGGACAGGCTGGTCTATGGCTACACCTTC. This gives the protein CASSNLRDRLVYGYTF.

The chain is built from TRBV4-2 and TRBJ2-7, with 10 bases lining up with TRBD1. Germline V gene lookup returns CDR1 LGHNA and CDR2 YNFKEQ. The V gene end was trimmed by 4 bases and the J gene end by 2 bases; junction bases not matched to a gene: 5. CDR3 length: 15 residues. The CDR3 DNA follows: TGTGCCAGCAGCCTGGACAGGGGGTCGACCTACGAGCAGTACTTC. It codes for CASSLDRGSTYEQYF.